One and the same sample provided the 19 T cell receptor beta chains below, sequenced in a study of T cell changes during pregnancy in multiple sclerosis (dated by TCRdb to between 2017 and 2020). Receptor libraries were prepared by the immunoSEQ multiplex PCR assay. Held by TCRdb, this immuneACCESS table contains in-frame sequences only and omits some clones. Under half of the omission traces to an unresolved V gene where checked; the cause of the rest is unknown. This sample is represented by 40,000 to 50,000 clones; about nine tenths of them were singletons. Of the sample, under 0.85% falls within the top ten clones. This specimen consisted of CD4+ T cells from peripheral blood mononuclear cells, obtained before pregnancy. The source of these receptors is a female donor with multiple sclerosis, enrolled in a pregnancy study.

This clone was observed a single time. This chain uses TRBV11-3 with TRBJ2-1; 7 nucleotides match TRBD1. V lost 5 bases, J lost 8 bases, and 12 bases stayed unmatched. The CDR3 covers 15 residues. The germline gives CDR1 SGHNT, CDR2 YENEEA. The CDR3, as DNA: TGTGCCAGCAGCCTGGGACAGATCCGGATCGATGAGCAGTTCTTC. Protein sequence: CASSLGQIRIDEQFF. The full variable domain, in which reference TRBV11-3 and TRBJ2-1 provide the parts outside the CDR3, is EAGVVQSPRYKIIEKKQPVAFWCNPISGHNTLYWYLQNLGQGPELLIRYENEEAVDDSQLPKDRFSAERLKGVDSTLKIQPAELGDSAVYLCASSLGQIRIDEQFFGPGTRLTVL.

The gene calls are TRBV5-5 and TRBJ2-7, with TRBD2 matching 10 bases. Germline loops: CDR1 SGHKS, CDR2 YYEKEE (reference sequence). V lost 0 bases, J lost 0 bases, and 9 bases stayed unmatched. The CDR3 is made up of 18 amino acids. DNA for the CDR3: TGTGCCAGCAGCTTGGGGGTAGCGGGAGGCCCCAGCTCCTACGAGCAGTACTTC. This codes for CASSLGVAGGPSSYEQYF.

J is TRBJ2-1 and V is TRBV6-4, with D uncertain. The length of the CDR3 is 14 residues. The V gene lost 5 bases and the J gene lost 4 bases, with 12 bases spanning the gap. Germline V lookup: CDR1 MRHNA, CDR2 SNTAGT. This chain's CDR3 is CASSPQAWYNEQFF. CDR3 DNA sequence: TGTGCCAGCAGTCCTCAAGCCTGGTACAATGAGCAGTTCTTC.

This clone was counted once. One end of the junction varies from germline; a read error may be responsible. This chain links TRBV7-6 with TRBJ1-2, with D possibly being TRBD1 (6 bases). This CDR3 spans 12 amino acids. Germline V lookup: CDR1 SGHVS, CDR2 FNYEAQ. This CDR3 reads CASSLVGGAVVF. CDR3 nucleotide sequence: TGTGCCAGCAGCTTAGTAGGGGGTGCCGTCGTCTTC.

CDR3 residues: CASTTLPLRGTQYF. The CDR3 nucleotides read TGTGCCAGCACCACACTCCCCCTCCGGGGGACCCAGTACTTC. This chain joins TRBV7-3 and TRBJ2-5, with D maybe TRBD2 (5 bases). This CDR3 is 14 amino acids long. Trimming took off 7 bases at V and 7 bases at J, with 19 bases between the two ends. CDR1 SGHTA and CDR2 FQGTGA come from the germline V gene.

V is TRBV2 and J is TRBJ2-2; D unclear. The CDR3 has 15 residues. Germline-derived CDR1 and CDR2 are SNHLY and FYNNEI. V shed 6 bases and J shed 1 base, with 12 bases lying between them. The CDR3 DNA reads TGTGCCAGCAGGAACAATTCAAGGAACACCGGGGAGCTGTTTTTT. This encodes CASRNNSRNTGELFF.

The chain is built from TRBV2 and TRBJ1-5; 10 bases map to TRBD1. V gave up 4 bases and J gave up 3 bases; unmatched junction bases: 6. CDR1 and CDR2 from the germline V gene are SNHLY and FYNNEI. The CDR3 has 16 residues. CDR3 coding DNA: TGTGCCAGCAGTGCCTGGGGACAGGGGATCAATCAGCCCCAGCATTTT. Its protein product is CASSAWGQGINQPQHF.

This rearrangement joins TRBV7-6 to TRBJ1-4; D is undetermined. Trimming took 1 base from V and 8 from J, leaving 14 bases between them. Germline CDR1 and CDR2: SGHVS and FNYEAQ. CDR3 length: 15 amino acids. CDR3 DNA: TGTGCCAGCAGCTTAGGACGGCGGGCCTCGGAAAAACTGTTTTTT. This sequence encodes CASSLGRRASEKLFF.

J is TRBJ1-2 and V is TRBV15; D is uncertain. Trimming took off 0 bases at V and 3 bases at J, with 20 bases between the two ends. Germline V gene lookup returns CDR1 LNHNV and CDR2 YYDKDF (reference sequence). The CDR3 contains 18 residues. The CDR3 spells CATSREKPRPGRDYGYTF. CDR3 DNA sequence: TGTGCCACCAGCAGAGAAAAACCGAGGCCCGGGCGGGACTATGGCTACACCTTC. The variable domain in full, completed from reference TRBV15 and TRBJ1-2, reads DAMVIQNPRYQVTQFGKPVTLSCSQTLNHNVMYWYQQKSSQAPKLLFHYYDKDFNNEADTPDNFQSRRPNTSFCFLDIRSPGLGDTAMYLCATSREKPRPGRDYGYTFGSGTRLTVV.

The chain carries TRBV5-1 and TRBJ1-1; TRBD1 matches at 9 bases. Trimming at V came to 4 bases and at J to 4 bases, leaving 8 bases not matched to a gene. CDR1 is SGHRS, CDR2 YFSETQ, per germline. This CDR3 comprises 15 residues. The CDR3, as DNA: TGCGCCAGCAGCCTAACGACAGGGGGGACCACTGAAGCTTTCTTT. It specifies CASSLTTGGTTEAFF. Full variable domain (remainder filled in from reference TRBV5-1 and TRBJ1-1): KAGVTQTPRYLIKTRGQQVTLSCSPISGHRSVSWYQQTPGQGLQFLFEYFSETQRNKGNFPGRFSGRQFSNSRSEMNVSTLELGDSALYLCASSLTTGGTTEAFFGQGTRLTVV.

The chain employs TRBV19 and TRBJ2-2, with a possible D match to TRBD1 (6 bases). The CDR3 has 14 amino acids. Trimming removed 4 bases from V and 1 base from J, with 7 bases in between. Germline CDR1 is LNHDA and CDR2 is SQIVND (reference sequence). CDR3 DNA sequence: TGTGCCAGTAGTACACAGGGGAACACCGGGGAGCTGTTTTTT. Translation gives CASSTQGNTGELFF.

This clone has only a few counts. The chain employs TRBV29-1 and TRBJ1-1; D uncertain. This CDR3 has 10 amino acids. V was clipped by 4 bases and J by 6 bases, with 6 bases between them. The germline V gene encodes CDR1 SQVTM and CDR2 ANQGSEA. This chain's CDR3 is CSVAVPEAFF. The CDR3 coding sequence is TGCAGCGTTGCTGTTCCTGAAGCTTTCTTT.

V usage is TRBV18 and J usage is TRBJ2-3; D might be TRBD1 (6 bases). Trimming removed 5 bases at V and 6 bases at J, with 12 bases between. CDR1 is KGHSH and CDR2 is LQKENI in the germline V gene. The CDR3 is 13 residues long. DNA for the CDR3: TGTGCCAGCTCAGCCTCTACAGGGGATACGCAGTATTTT. Protein sequence: CASSASTGDTQYF.

The sample holds one count of this clone. This chain links TRBV6-1 with TRBJ2-7; 7 bases agree with TRBD1. CDR3 length: 12 amino acids. Trimming cost V 10 bases and J 2 bases; bases outside gene matches: 5. CDR1 is MNHNS and CDR2 is SASEGT in the germline V gene. As DNA, the CDR3 is TGTGCCACCGCCGGGACAGCCTACGAGCAGTACTTC. Amino acid sequence: CATAGTAYEQYF.

The J gene is TRBJ2-7, the V gene TRBV5-6; 7 bases align to TRBD1. In germline, CDR1 is SGHDT, CDR2 YYEEEE. The CDR3 length is 17 residues. The V gene end was trimmed by 0 bases and the J gene end by 4 bases; junction bases not matched to a gene: 13. As DNA, the CDR3 is TGTGCCAGCAGCTTGGGCCCCGGCAGGGGGATCAGGTACGAGCAGTACTTC. Its protein product is CASSLGPGRGIRYEQYF.

The chain has TRBV6-1 and TRBJ1-5; 8 bases match TRBD1. The junction had 3 bases not matched to a gene; V was cut back by 2 bases and J by 0 bases. This CDR3 has 16 amino acids. CDR1 is MNHNS, CDR2 SASEGT, per germline. The CDR3 loop is CASSERTGYSNQPQHF. The CDR3 nucleotides read TGTGCCAGCAGTGAAAGGACAGGGTATAGCAATCAGCCCCAGCATTTT.

The J gene is TRBJ2-7, the V gene TRBV6-1; 7 bases map to TRBD1. The CDR3 is 14 amino acids. Germline lookup yields CDR1 MNHNS and CDR2 SASEGT. V lost 2 bases to trimming and J lost 3 bases; unmatched junction nucleotides: 4. For the CDR3, the DNA is TGTGCCAGCAGTGAACCGACAGGGCGCTACGAGCAGTACTTC. The encoded protein is CASSEPTGRYEQYF.

J is TRBJ1-1 and V is TRBV2; tentative D call: TRBD1 (6 bases). The germline gives CDR1 SNHLY, CDR2 FYNNEI. V was pared by 5 bases and J by 1 base, with 14 bases between. This CDR3 has 15 amino acids. The CDR3 loop reads CASSQQGTSNTEAFF. Here the CDR3 DNA reads TGTGCCAGCAGTCAACAGGGTACTTCGAACACTGAAGCTTTCTTT.

The chain uses TRBV15 and TRBJ1-2; 8 bases are a match to TRBD1. V trimming: 1 base; J trimming: 8 bases; junction bases outside the gene matches: 9. CDR1 is LNHNV and CDR2 is YYDKDF in the germline V gene (reference sequence). The CDR3 runs to 15 residues. The CDR3 loop is CATSRGLDREEGYTF. In nucleotides, the CDR3 is TGTGCCACCAGCAGAGGTTTGGACAGGGAAGAGGGCTACACCTTC.